Below, one T cell receptor beta chain is given with its context. This clone's antigen is unknown. No per-base quality is available; no much larger clone lies one base away. This sample is drawn from a study of blood T cell repertoires in COVID-19 (dated by TCRdb to 2019 to 2021). Regarding the complete study: The collaborator samples originated in the United States, Italy and Spain and spanned the acute and convalescent phases of COVID-19. The prospective study material was composed of cDNA or gDNA derived from T cells, B-cell-depleted T cells, or PBMCs. The dataset comprised deeply sampled blood TCRbeta repertoires from subjects exposed to, actively infected with, or recovered from COVID-19. The repertoires were made available in a free public database intended to serve as a resource for research on the immune response to SARS-CoV-2. Samples came from the ongoing ImmuneRACE study (first 160 participants) plus 1,254 subjects from 6 global collaborators. A de-identified subject ID, COVID-19 status, age in years and sex were almost always included in the sample metadata. HLA class I and class II types, where available, came from metadata supplied by the sample provider rather than from assay-based typing.

TCRbeta CDR3 regions were amplified from genomic DNA by means of the immunoSEQ Assay, a bias-controlled multiplex PCR. Per the authors' processing: Nucleated cell counts per sample were estimated from amplification of reference gene primers within the assay. Sequence reads were collapsed and filtered to measure the absolute abundance of every unique TCRbeta CDR3 rearrangement. Productive Simpson clonality was computed per sample as the square root of Simpson's diversity index over productive rearrangements. TCRdb took over this immuneACCESS table, retaining in-frame rearrangements with V and J assigned. Such tables are incomplete; in checked studies, under half of the missing clones stem from an unresolved V gene, and the remainder is unexplained. V and J calls and clone size are those listed in that table; D and trimming were worked out from the DNA. The sample data list some 220,000 clones, and roughly 82% of these were observed just once. The ten most abundant clones make up around 9.5% of the sample.

The collaborating institutions used their own protocols to collect whole blood in K2EDTA tubes. For TCRbeta analysis, collaborators shipped samples in one of three forms: frozen whole blood, isolated PBMCs, or DNA extracted from either of those sample types. General study outcomes and caveats: How much clinical and demographic metadata was included differed by source and by participant, and the metadata was provided uncurated.

The sequenced material came from peripheral blood. The sequence was collected from a man aged 45-65 years with active or convalescent COVID-19.

The CDR3 is CASRTGGGAGELFF. The DNA is as follows: TGTGCCAGTAGGACAGGGGGAGGTGCCGGGGAGCTGTTTTTT. The chain uses TRBV19 and TRBJ2-2; TRBD1 fits 9 bases in the junction. The CDR3 numbers 14 residues from cysteine through phenylalanine. Only CDR3 DNA remains: 42 bases, in frame from the first base. In the germline V gene (reference sequence), CDR1 corresponds to LNHDA and CDR2 to SQIVND. At the junction V is shortened by 6 bases and J by 6 bases; bases outside the gene matches: 5.